Shown below are 32 T cell receptor beta chains from a single sample sequenced in a study of cytomegalovirus exposure and HLA in healthy donors. The PCR made use of 60 Vbeta and 13 Jbeta primers. Data came from immunoSEQ multiplex PCR; TCRdb stores just in-frame clones and leaves some out. The table has about 130,000 clones, roughly 74% seen once. Sequencing input: PBMCs. The source is a woman between 50 and 59 years old in good health and CMV-seropositive.

This chain links TRBV7-2 with TRBJ2-5; possible D gene TRBD2, 5 bases. The CDR3 totals 14 residues. Trimming pared 5 bases from V and 3 bases from J, leaving 13 bases between. Germline V gene sequence: CDR1 SGHTA, CDR2 FQGNSA. CDR3 loop: CASSPQHGEETQYF. CDR3 nucleotides: TGTGCCAGCAGCCCACAACACGGGGAAGAGACCCAGTACTTC. Full variable domain (remainder filled in from reference TRBV7-2 and TRBJ2-5): GAGVSQSPSNKVTEKGKDVELRCDPISGHTALYWYRQSLGQGLEFLIYFQGNSAPDKSGLPSDRFSAERTGGSVSTLTIQRTQQEDSAVYLCASSPQHGEETQYFGPGTRLLVL.

In its sample, this clone was seen a few times. The chain couples TRBV5-1 to TRBJ1-4; 7 bases match TRBD1. CDR1 SGHRS and CDR2 YFSETQ come from the germline V gene. After removal of 2 bases from V and 5 bases from J, the junction contained 3 bases not matched to a gene. This CDR3 has 14 amino acids. CDR3 sequence: CASSFDRVNEKLFF. Written as DNA, the CDR3 is TGCGCCAGCAGCTTCGACAGGGTCAATGAAAAACTGTTTTTT.

V is TRBV7-2 and J is TRBJ1-1; D remains unclear. The germline CDR1 and CDR2 sequences are SGHTA and FQGNSA. Trimming pared 1 base from V and 2 bases from J, leaving 5 bases between. The CDR3 is 13 amino acids. The CDR3, as DNA: TGTGCCAGCAGCTTAGGTATAAACACTGAAGCTTTCTTT. It yields the protein CASSLGINTEAFF. Combining the CDR3 with reference TRBV7-2 and TRBJ1-1 gives the whole variable domain GAGVSQSPSNKVTEKGKDVELRCDPISGHTALYWYRQSLGQGLEFLIYFQGNSAPDKSGLPSDRFSAERTGGSVSTLTIQRTQQEDSAVYLCASSLGINTEAFFGQGTRLTVV.

The chain combines TRBV10-3 with TRBJ2-1; tentative D call: TRBD1 (7 bases). The V end lost 0 bases, the J end lost 10 bases, and 19 bases lay between the germline ends. The CDR3 loop spans 16 amino acids. Germline assignment: CDR1 ENHRY and CDR2 SYGVKD. The CDR3 region has the DNA TGTGCCATCAGTGAGTCGACGACTAGGGTACAGGGGGAGCAGTTCTTC. It encodes CAISESTTRVQGEQFF.

V usage is TRBV30 and J usage is TRBJ2-1; weak D call: TRBD2 (6 bases). V dropped 6 bases and J dropped 7 bases, with 19 bases sitting between them. Germline V CDR1 and CDR2: GTSNPN, SVGIG (reference sequence). CDR3 length: 14 residues. The CDR3 here is CACFTAGLTNEQFF. For the CDR3, the DNA is TGTGCCTGTTTTACGGCGGGACTGACAAATGAGCAGTTCTTC.

The chain couples TRBV2 to TRBJ2-5; no clear D gene. This CDR3 comprises 14 residues. Per germline, CDR1 SNHLY and CDR2 FYNNEI. Trimming removed 1 base from V and 5 bases from J, with 11 bases in between. CDR3 sequence reads: CASSEGLTAETQYF. The CDR3 region has the DNA TGTGCCAGCAGTGAAGGACTTACGGCGGAGACCCAGTACTTC.

The CDR3 reads CASSLWDFNEQFF. DNA of the CDR3: TGTGCCAGCAGTTTATGGGACTTCAATGAGCAGTTCTTC. The chain combines TRBV27 with TRBJ2-1; weak D call: TRBD2 (6 bases). The CDR3 sequence is 13 residues long. Germline V gene data show CDR1 as MNHEY and CDR2 as SMNVEV (reference sequence). The V end lost 1 base, the J end lost 6 bases, and 7 bases lay between the germline ends.

The rearrangement links TRBV7-9 to TRBJ2-7; 9 bases are shared with TRBD1. The germline V gene encodes CDR1 SEHNR and CDR2 FQNEAQ (reference sequence). The length of the CDR3 is 16 residues. J gave up 1 base and V 5 bases, and 9 bases lay outside the gene matches. The CDR3 is CASSPGQGDFSYEQYF. CDR3 sequence (DNA): TGTGCCAGCAGCCCGGGACAGGGTGATTTTTCCTACGAGCAGTACTTC. The entire variable domain, with the rest obtained from reference TRBV7-9 and TRBJ2-7, is as follows: DTGVSQNPRHKITKRGQNVTFRCDPISEHNRLYWYRQTLGQGPEFLTYFQNEAQLEKSRLLSDRFSAERPKGSFSTLEIQRTEQGDSAMYLCASSPGQGDFSYEQYFGPGTRLTVT.

This chain uses TRBV27 with TRBJ1-5, with D perhaps TRBD1 (6 bases). Germline CDR1 MNHEY, CDR2 SMNVEV (reference sequence). V dropped 3 bases and J dropped 4 bases, with 13 bases sitting between them. The CDR3 runs 15 residues. DNA of the CDR3: TGTGCCAGCAGTTTGGGGAGGGGGTTGAATCAGCCCCAGCATTTT. Protein sequence: CASSLGRGLNQPQHF.

The chain recombines TRBV7-8 with TRBJ2-5; perhaps TRBD2 as D (5 bases). The germline gives CDR1 SGHVS, CDR2 FQNEAQ. V was cut by 7 bases and J by 1 base, with 16 bases left in between. The CDR3 contains 15 residues. The CDR3 loop is CASTQRRTLQETQYF. CDR3 coding DNA: TGTGCCAGCACCCAAAGGAGGACTCTCCAAGAGACCCAGTACTTC.

V is TRBV11-2 and J is TRBJ2-3; D gene uncertain. The V gene lost 4 bases and the J gene lost 0 bases, with 11 bases spanning the gap. CDR3 length: 15 residues. Per germline, CDR1 SGHAT and CDR2 FQNNGV. In nucleotides, the CDR3 is TGTGCCAGCAGCTCTGGAACGCGGAGCACAGATACGCAGTATTTT. Residues: CASSSGTRSTDTQYF.

Written as DNA, the CDR3 is TGTGCCGCTTCAAGGGACTCTTCAAAGGCTTTCTTT. This gives the protein CAASRDSSKAFF. This chain joins TRBV6-1 and TRBJ1-1, with D possibly matching TRBD1 (5 bases). V dropped 11 bases and J dropped 11 bases, with 21 bases sitting between them. Germline V lookup: CDR1 MNHNS, CDR2 SASEGT. This CDR3 comprises 12 residues.

A single count supports this clone. The V and J genes are TRBV27 and TRBJ2-6; D not certain. CDR3 size: 15 residues. Between the trimmed V and J ends, which lost 2 bases and 2 bases, there was a span of 7 bases. Per germline, CDR1 MNHEY and CDR2 SMNVEV (reference sequence). CDR3 amino acids: CASSLIRAGANVLTF. In DNA form, the CDR3 reads TGTGCCAGCAGTTTAATACGGGCTGGGGCCAACGTCCTGACTTTC.

This chain uses TRBV28 with TRBJ2-5; D is possibly TRBD1 (5 bases). The germline CDR1 and CDR2 sequences are MDHEN and SYDVKM. V gave up 4 bases and J gave up 4 bases, with 16 bases separating them. This CDR3 is 15 amino acids long. CDR3 sequence: CASSSALNRRETQYF. CDR3 DNA sequence: TGTGCCAGCAGTTCAGCCCTTAACAGGCGAGAGACCCAGTACTTC.

The V and J genes are TRBV5-1 and TRBJ1-1; a weak D match, TRBD1 (6 bases). The V end was cut by 4 bases, the J end by 4 bases, with 14 bases between. This CDR3 is 14 amino acids long. Germline assignment: CDR1 SGHRS and CDR2 YFSETQ. The CDR3 DNA is TGCGCCAGCAGCCAAGGACAGTGGGCCACTGAAGCTTTCTTT. It codes for CASSQGQWATEAFF.

The V call is TRBV7-2, the J call TRBJ2-1; the D gene is possibly TRBD2 (7 bases). Germline assignment: CDR1 SGHTA and CDR2 FQGNSA. The CDR3 consists of 15 residues. The V end was cut by 5 bases, the J end by 3 bases, with 14 bases between. The CDR3 bases are TGTGCCAGCAGCGGGATGGGGGGGCACTACAATGAGCAGTTCTTC. This sequence encodes CASSGMGGHYNEQFF.

This clone was seen once. V usage is TRBV11-1 and J usage is TRBJ1-1, with 10 bases fitting TRBD1. Germline V lookup: CDR1 SGHAT, CDR2 FQDESV (reference sequence). This CDR3 spans 15 amino acids. V lost 5 bases, J lost 2 bases, and 5 bases stayed unmatched. The DNA of the CDR3 is TGTGCCAGCAGCCCCCGGGACAGGGGAAACACTGAAGCTTTCTTT. Translating gives CASSPRDRGNTEAFF.

This chain joins TRBV5-1 and TRBJ2-7; tentative D call: TRBD2 (6 bases). Germline CDR1 SGHRS, CDR2 YFSETQ. Trimming pared 3 bases from V and 6 bases from J, leaving 13 bases between. The CDR3 length is 13 residues. The CDR3 DNA sequence: TGCGCCAGCAGCTCGATTCGGGGGTCCGAGCAGTACTTC. This translates into CASSSIRGSEQYF. Drawing the rest from reference TRBV5-1 and TRBJ2-7, the complete variable domain is KAGVTQTPRYLIKTRGQQVTLSCSPISGHRSVSWYQQTPGQGLQFLFEYFSETQRNKGNFPGRFSGRQFSNSRSEMNVSTLELGDSALYLCASSSIRGSEQYFGPGTRLTVT.

This chain joins TRBV10-3 and TRBJ2-7; D possibly corresponds to TRBD2 (5 bases). V lost 3 bases, J lost 2 bases, and 11 bases lay in between. The V gene's germline CDR1 is ENHRY and CDR2 SYGVKD. The CDR3 covers 14 residues. This CDR3 is CAISEVPGTYEQYF. CDR3 DNA: TGTGCCATCAGTGAAGTTCCGGGGACCTACGAGCAGTACTTC.

This clone has more than one count but fewer than ten. J is TRBJ2-7 and V is TRBV2; tentatively, D is TRBD1 (6 bases). Germline V gene sequence: CDR1 SNHLY, CDR2 FYNNEI. The CDR3 extends over 14 amino acids. The ends were cut back, 6 bases at V and 1 base at J, with 13 bases in the middle. The CDR3 here is CASRDRDTSYEQYF. The CDR3 DNA follows: TGTGCCAGCAGGGACCGGGACACATCCTACGAGCAGTACTTC.

The rearrangement links TRBV12-5 to TRBJ2-5; 7 positions agree with TRBD2. Germline V gives CDR1 LGHNT, CDR2 FRNRAP. The length of the CDR3 is 13 residues. Trimming took 6 bases from V and 5 from J; bases not matched to a gene: 6. CDR3 sequence reads: CASGKRGGETQYF. The DNA of the CDR3 is TGTGCTAGTGGGAAGCGGGGCGGGGAGACCCAGTACTTC.

This chain uses TRBV18 with TRBJ1-1, with TRBD1 matching 9 bases. Germline lookup yields CDR1 KGHSH and CDR2 LQKENI. The CDR3 is 14 amino acids. The junction had 5 bases not matched to a gene; V was cut back by 6 bases and J by 3 bases. DNA of the CDR3: TGTGCCAGCTCCTACCGGGACAGGGACACTGAAGCTTTCTTT. It is translated as CASSYRDRDTEAFF.

The chain links TRBV4-1 to TRBJ1-2; the D is unclear. Looked up from germline, CDR1 is MGHRA and CDR2 is YSYEKL. Trimming left V 0 bases short and J 4 bases short, with 9 bases between. The CDR3 length is 14 residues. CDR3 amino acids: CASSQETAFYGYTF. The CDR3 DNA is TGCGCCAGCAGCCAAGAAACAGCCTTCTATGGCTACACCTTC.

This clone was seen many times. The V gene is TRBV14, the J gene TRBJ2-3; D not resolved. The germline gives CDR1 SGHDN, CDR2 FVKESK. Trimming left V 4 bases short and J 0 bases short, with 8 bases between. CDR3 size: 14 residues. The CDR3 reads CASSPKLSTDTQYF. The CDR3 nucleotides read TGTGCCAGCAGCCCCAAACTGAGCACAGATACGCAGTATTTT.

The chain joins TRBV6-5 to TRBJ1-3; D is possibly TRBD1 (5 bases). The V and J ends lost 6 bases and 2 bases respectively, with 11 bases between them. CDR1 is MNHEY and CDR2 is SVGAGI in the germline V gene. The CDR3 runs 14 residues. The CDR3 DNA reads as TGTGCCAGCAGATCGGGGGGAGCTGGAAACACCATATATTTT. Its translation: CASRSGGAGNTIYF.

This chain links TRBV27 with TRBJ1-4; D possibly corresponds to TRBD1 (6 bases). The CDR3 has 13 amino acids. Trimming pared 5 bases from V and 9 bases from J, leaving 13 bases between. The germline V gene encodes CDR1 MNHEY and CDR2 SMNVEV (reference sequence). The CDR3 nucleotides are TGTGCCAGCAGTAGAGACAGGTCCCAAAAACTGTTTTTT. It encodes CASSRDRSQKLFF.

This chain uses TRBV7-9 with TRBJ1-6; 7 bases match TRBD1. Trimming took 5 bases from V and 6 from J; bases not matched to a gene: 7. Germline-derived CDR1 and CDR2 are SEHNR and FQNEAQ (reference sequence). The CDR3 is made up of 15 amino acids. In DNA, the CDR3 is TGTGCCAGCAGCAGTCAGACAGGGATTAATTCACCCCTCCACTTT. This translates into CASSSQTGINSPLHF.

The chain carries TRBV4-1 and TRBJ1-1, with TRBD1 identical over 10 bases. Per the germline V gene, CDR1 is MGHRA and CDR2 is YSYEKL. CDR3 length equals 15 residues. J lost 7 bases, V lost 1 base, and 6 bases had no gene match. CDR3 in amino acids: CASSQAPGQGYEAFF. The DNA for the CDR3 is TGCGCCAGCAGCCAAGCCCCGGGACAGGGGTATGAAGCTTTCTTT.

The gene calls are TRBV7-9 and TRBJ1-1; TRBD1 matches at 7 bases. With 6 bases clipped from V and 1 base from J, the junction kept 8 bases outside the gene matches. The CDR3 consists of 15 residues. Germline V CDR1 and CDR2: SEHNR, FQNEAQ (reference sequence). CDR3: CASRPIRGPNTEAFF. The CDR3 coding sequence is TGTGCCAGCAGACCTATAAGGGGGCCGAACACTGAAGCTTTCTTT. Using reference TRBV7-9 and TRBJ1-1 for the parts outside the CDR3, the full variable domain is DTGVSQNPRHKITKRGQNVTFRCDPISEHNRLYWYRQTLGQGPEFLTYFQNEAQLEKSRLLSDRFSAERPKGSFSTLEIQRTEQGDSAMYLCASRPIRGPNTEAFFGQGTRLTVV.

The V gene is TRBV5-6, the J gene TRBJ2-5; D call uncertain. The J call may be wrong; the DNA end is better matched by TRBJ2-7. The V gene's germline CDR1 is SGHDT and CDR2 YYEEEE. This CDR3 has 12 amino acids. CDR3 sequence reads: CASSLDYYEQYF. Written as DNA, the CDR3 is TGTGCCAGCAGCTTGGATTATTACGAGCAGTACTTC.

V usage is TRBV14 and J usage is TRBJ2-1, with TRBD2 identical over 9 bases. The germline gives CDR1 SGHDN, CDR2 FVKESK. V lost 3 bases, J lost 2 bases, and 5 bases stayed unmatched. The CDR3 extends over 16 amino acids. The CDR3 protein is CASSHRRGGAYNEQFF. The DNA for the CDR3 is TGTGCCAGCAGCCACAGGCGGGGGGGCGCCTACAATGAGCAGTTCTTC.

In its sample, this clone was seen a few times. This chain links TRBV10-3 with TRBJ2-3; 8 positions match TRBD1. Germline V CDR1 and CDR2: ENHRY, SYGVKD. This CDR3 has 15 residues. V gave up 5 bases and J gave up 4 bases; unmatched junction bases: 8. CDR3 nucleotides: TGTGCCATCAGTAAGGACAGGGAGAGGTCAGATACGCAGTATTTT. This encodes CAISKDRERSDTQYF.